The rows below give T cell receptor beta chains drawn from one sample of a study of Graves' ophthalmopathy and Graves' hyperthyroidism. One entry per CDR3 protein results from TCRdb running MiXCR on the multiplex PCR reads. The sample gives 450,000 to 600,000 distinct CDR3 sequences, roughly 39% of which show up once; around 4% is in the top ten. Material for sequencing was peripheral blood or thyroid tissue (not recorded which). The receptor source for this set is an adult man with Graves' hyperthyroidism. Both conserved end residues are part of each CDR3. A D gene is named only where the DNA matches it firmly. Clone size is stated in some rows and not others, as once, few, many or a class when expanded.

>TRBJ1-5|TRBV4-2|many|NA
CASSPLQTSGQPQHF
TGTGCCAGCAGCCCCCTACAGACAAGTGGCCAGCCCCAGCATTTT
>TRBJ2-5|TRBV10-3|once|TRBD2
CATNGGGFGETQYF
TGTGCCACCAACGGCGGGGGGTTCGGGGAGACCCAGTACTTC
>TRBJ1-5|TRBV12-3/TRBV12-4|many|TRBD1
CASRNTGQGGPQHF
TGTGCCAGCAGGAACACTGGACAGGGCGGGCCCCAGCATTTT
>TRBJ2-5|TRBV9|many|NA
CASSVLDRRETQYF
TGTGCCAGCAGCGTATTAGACAGGCGGGAGACCCAGTACTTC
>TRBJ1-1|TRBV20-1|many|TRBD1
CSAQEGTENEAFF
TGCAGCGCACAGGAAGGGACAGAGAATGAAGCTTTCTTT
>TRBJ2-5|TRBV24-1|NA|TRBD2
CATSDSLTSGKEETQYF
TGTGCCACCAGTGATTCCCTGACTAGCGGGAAAGAAGAGACCCAGTACTTC
>TRBJ2-1|TRBV24-1|few|NA
CATSERNEQFF
TGTGCCACCAGTGAGAGGAATGAGCAGTTCTTC
>TRBJ2-7|TRBV10-3|NA|TRBD1
CAISPSDRGGDEQYF
TGTGCCATCAGTCCAAGCGACAGGGGAGGTGACGAGCAGTACTTC
>TRBJ2-7|TRBV2|NA|NA
CASDRDSNPEQYF
TGTGCCAGTGACAGGGACTCCAACCCCGAGCAGTACTTC
>TRBJ1-1|TRBV10-3|many|TRBD1
CAISEGTGFTEAFF
TGTGCCATCAGTGAGGGGACAGGGTTTACTGAAGCTTTCTTT
>TRBJ2-5|TRBV28|many|NA
CASSLIAGKETQYF
TGTGCCAGCAGTTTAATAGCAGGGAAAGAGACCCAGTACTTC
>TRBJ2-7|TRBV29-1|many|TRBD2
CSVAGATYYEQYF
TGCAGCGTAGCGGGGGCCACTTACTACGAGCAGTACTTC
>TRBJ2-2|TRBV20-1|many|NA
CSAPAYGELFF
TGCAGTGCTCCCGCTTACGGGGAGCTGTTTTTT
>TRBJ2-2|TRBV12-5|NA|NA
CASGGAGTGELFF
TGTGCTAGTGGGGGGGCCGGCACCGGGGAGCTGTTTTTT
>TRBJ1-1|TRBV12-3/TRBV12-4|many|NA
CASSPLVEAFF
TGTGCCAGCAGTCCCTTGGTTGAAGCTTTCTTT
>TRBJ2-5|TRBV6-5|many|TRBD2
CASSPIRGEWETQYF
TGTGCCAGCAGTCCAATCCGGGGGGAATGGGAGACCCAGTACTTC
>TRBJ2-7|TRBV10-3|NA|TRBD1
CAISEFGTAYEQYF
TGTGCCATCAGTGAGTTCGGGACAGCCTACGAGCAGTACTTC
>TRBJ1-2|TRBV29-1|NA|NA
CSVGGADTF
TGCAGCGTTGGAGGTGCGGACACCTTC
>TRBJ1-2|TRBV7-9|NA|TRBD1
CASSLTGSGYGHTF
TGTGCCAGCAGCCTGACAGGGAGCGGCTATGGCCACACCTTC
>TRBJ2-7|TRBV6-5|few|NA
CASSYREFTYEQYF
TGTGCCAGCAGTTACAGGGAATTCACCTACGAGCAGTACTTC
>TRBJ1-1|TRBV2|many|NA
CASSEFAANTEAFF
TGTGCCAGCAGTGAGTTTGCGGCGAACACTGAAGCTTTCTTT
>TRBJ2-1|TRBV20-1|NA|TRBD2
CSARELAGDTPQFF
TGCAGTGCTAGGGAACTAGCGGGAGATACTCCGCAGTTCTTC
>TRBJ1-2|TRBV24-1|many|NA
CATSDPGVDGYTF
TGTGCCACCAGTGATCCGGGGGTGGATGGCTACACCTTC
>TRBJ2-7|TRBV7-2|NA|NA
CASSLSSCVNSYEQYF
TGTGCCAGCAGCTTATCTTCTTGCGTAAACTCCTACGAGCAGTACTTC
>TRBJ1-3|TRBV20-1|once|NA
CSAEPGLKNTIYF
TGCAGTGCTGAACCGGGACTCAAGAACACCATATATTTT
>TRBJ2-5|TRBV7-2|NA|NA
CASSATGLETQYF
TGTGCCAGCAGCGCTACAGGGTTGGAGACCCAGTACTTC
>TRBJ1-2|TRBV2|many|TRBD1
CASSEQQGGNGYTF
TGTGCCAGCAGTGAACAACAGGGGGGGAATGGCTACACCTTC
>TRBJ1-5|TRBV12-3/TRBV12-4|many|TRBD1
CASSSNRGYNQPQHF
TGTGCCAGCAGTTCTAACAGGGGGTACAATCAGCCCCAGCATTTT
>TRBJ1-5|TRBV7-9|NA|NA
CATAGVIDRPQHF
TGTGCCACGGCAGGGGTTATAGATCGTCCCCAGCATTTT
>TRBJ1-1|TRBV19|many|NA
CASSPALRDKAFF
TGTGCCAGTAGTCCCGCCCTCCGGGACAAAGCTTTCTTT
>TRBJ2-5|TRBV7-3|many|TRBD2
CASSLIGGAGETQYF
TGTGCCAGCAGCTTAATCGGGGGGGCGGGGGAGACCCAGTACTTC
>TRBJ2-7|TRBV4-1|many|NA
CASSQDQAGLGEQYF
TGCGCCAGCAGCCAAGATCAGGCGGGGCTCGGCGAGCAGTACTTC
>TRBJ2-7|TRBV4-1|many|NA
CASSQVGNSYEQYF
TGCGCCAGCAGCCAAGTTGGTAACTCCTACGAGCAGTACTTC
>TRBJ1-5|TRBV19|many|NA
CASKPEAGSNQPQHF
TGTGCCAGTAAACCTGAGGCAGGGAGCAATCAGCCCCAGCATTTT
>TRBJ1-1|TRBV4-1|NA|NA
CASSQVSLEITEAFF
TGCGCCAGCAGCCAAGTCAGTCTGGAGATCACTGAAGCTTTCTTT
>TRBJ2-7|TRBV7-8|NA|TRBD1
CASSSTMGTGQQYF
TGTGCCAGCAGCTCAACCATGGGGACAGGGCAGCAGTACTTC
>TRBJ1-2|TRBV29-1|NA|TRBD1
CSVETGGAYTF
TGCAGCGTTGAAACAGGGGGCGCCTACACCTTC
>TRBJ2-7|TRBV7-2|many|TRBD2
CASSSPRRGGGGLAYEQYF
TGTGCCAGCAGCTCACCTCGCAGGGGCGGGGGGGGCCTCGCCTACGAGCAGTACTTC
>TRBJ2-2|TRBV7-2|many|TRBD2
CASSPGTSGEAGELFF
TGTGCCAGCAGCCCAGGGACTAGCGGAGAGGCCGGGGAGCTGTTTTTT
>TRBJ1-3|TRBV7-2|NA|NA
CASSHPQGSGNTIYF
TGTGCCAGCAGTCACCCACAGGGTTCAGGAAACACCATATATTTT